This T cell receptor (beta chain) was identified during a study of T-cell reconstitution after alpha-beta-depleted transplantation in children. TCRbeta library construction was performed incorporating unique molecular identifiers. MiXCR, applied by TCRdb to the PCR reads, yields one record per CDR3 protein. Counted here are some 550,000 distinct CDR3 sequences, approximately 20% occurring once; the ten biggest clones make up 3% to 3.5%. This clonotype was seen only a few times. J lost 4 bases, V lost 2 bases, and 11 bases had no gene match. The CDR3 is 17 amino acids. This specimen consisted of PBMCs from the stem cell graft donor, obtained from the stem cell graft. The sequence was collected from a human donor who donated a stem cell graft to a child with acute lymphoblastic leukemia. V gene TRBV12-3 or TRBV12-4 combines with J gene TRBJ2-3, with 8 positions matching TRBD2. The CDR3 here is CASSLTGLEGKADTQYF. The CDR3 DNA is TGTGCCAGCAGTTTAACGGGACTAGAGGGGAAGGCAGATACGCAGTATTTT.